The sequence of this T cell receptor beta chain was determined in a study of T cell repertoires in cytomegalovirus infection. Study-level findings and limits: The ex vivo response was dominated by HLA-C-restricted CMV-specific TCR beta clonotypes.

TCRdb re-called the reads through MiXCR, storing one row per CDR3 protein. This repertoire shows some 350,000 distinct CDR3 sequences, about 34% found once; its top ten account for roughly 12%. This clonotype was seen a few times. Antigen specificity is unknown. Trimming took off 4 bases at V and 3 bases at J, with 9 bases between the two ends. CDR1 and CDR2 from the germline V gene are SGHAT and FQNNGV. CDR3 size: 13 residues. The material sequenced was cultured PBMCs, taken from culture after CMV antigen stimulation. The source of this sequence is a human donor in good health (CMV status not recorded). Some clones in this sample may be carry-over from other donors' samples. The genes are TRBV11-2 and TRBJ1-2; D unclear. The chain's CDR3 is CASSSRGDYGYTF. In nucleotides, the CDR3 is TGTGCCAGCAGCTCACGGGGAGACTATGGCTACACCTTC. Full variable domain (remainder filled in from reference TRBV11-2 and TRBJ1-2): EAGVAQSPRYKIIEKRQSVAFWCNPISGHATLYWYQQILGQGPKLLIQFQNNGVVDDSQLPKDRFSAERLKGVDSTLKIQPAKLEDSAVYLCASSSRGDYGYTFGSGTRLTVV.